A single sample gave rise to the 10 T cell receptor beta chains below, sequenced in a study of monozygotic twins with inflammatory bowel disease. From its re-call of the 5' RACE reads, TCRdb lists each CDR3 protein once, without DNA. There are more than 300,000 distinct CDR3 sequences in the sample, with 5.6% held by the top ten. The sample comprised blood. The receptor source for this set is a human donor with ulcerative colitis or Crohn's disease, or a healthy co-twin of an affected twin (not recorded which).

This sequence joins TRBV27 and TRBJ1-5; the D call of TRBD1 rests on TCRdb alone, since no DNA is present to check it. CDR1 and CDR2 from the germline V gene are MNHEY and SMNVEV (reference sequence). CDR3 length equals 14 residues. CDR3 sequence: CASSFSGTNQPQHF.

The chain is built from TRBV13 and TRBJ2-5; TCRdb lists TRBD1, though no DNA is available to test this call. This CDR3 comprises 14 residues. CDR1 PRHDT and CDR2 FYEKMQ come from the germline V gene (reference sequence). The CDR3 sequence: CASSPRTTQETQYF.

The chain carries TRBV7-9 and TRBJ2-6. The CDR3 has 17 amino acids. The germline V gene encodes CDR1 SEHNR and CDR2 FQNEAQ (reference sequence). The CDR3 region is CASSLASGVPVTNVLTF.

CDR3 protein: CASSDREGNQPQHF. This chain uses TRBV2 with TRBJ1-5. The CDR3 consists of 14 residues. Germline assignment: CDR1 SNHLY and CDR2 FYNNEI.

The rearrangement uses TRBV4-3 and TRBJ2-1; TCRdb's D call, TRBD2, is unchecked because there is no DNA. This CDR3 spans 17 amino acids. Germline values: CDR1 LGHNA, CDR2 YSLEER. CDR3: CASSQAPTSGPYNEQFF.

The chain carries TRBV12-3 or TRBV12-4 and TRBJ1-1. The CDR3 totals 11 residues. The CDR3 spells CASSPYTEAFF.

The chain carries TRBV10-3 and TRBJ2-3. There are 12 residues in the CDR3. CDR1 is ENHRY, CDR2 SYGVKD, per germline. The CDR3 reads CAISAATDTQYF.

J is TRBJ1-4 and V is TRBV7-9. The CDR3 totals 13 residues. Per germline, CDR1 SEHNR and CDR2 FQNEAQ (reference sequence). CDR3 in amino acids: CASGERPNEKLFF.

CDR3: CASKVPGENEKLFF. This chain uses TRBV6-1 with TRBJ1-4. This CDR3 is 14 amino acids long. Germline CDR1 reads MNHNS; CDR2 reads SASEGT.

The CDR3 loop reads CASSLTVFGETQYF. This chain uses TRBV12-3 or TRBV12-4 with TRBJ2-5. The CDR3 totals 14 residues.